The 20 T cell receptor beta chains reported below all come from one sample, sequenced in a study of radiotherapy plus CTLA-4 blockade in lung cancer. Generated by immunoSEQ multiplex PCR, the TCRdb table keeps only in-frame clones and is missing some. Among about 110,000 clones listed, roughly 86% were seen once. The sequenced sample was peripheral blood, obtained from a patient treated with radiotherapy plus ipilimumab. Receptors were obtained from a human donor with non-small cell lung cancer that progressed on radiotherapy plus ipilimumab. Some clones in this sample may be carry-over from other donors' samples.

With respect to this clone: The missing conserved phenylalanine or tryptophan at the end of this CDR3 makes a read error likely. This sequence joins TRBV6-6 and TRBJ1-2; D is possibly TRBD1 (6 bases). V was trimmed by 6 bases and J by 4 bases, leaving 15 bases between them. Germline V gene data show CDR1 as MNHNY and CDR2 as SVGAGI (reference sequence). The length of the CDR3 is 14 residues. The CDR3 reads CASRPSGQFYGYTL. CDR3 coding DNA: TGTGCCAGCAGGCCCTCCGGACAGTTCTATGGCTACACCCTC.

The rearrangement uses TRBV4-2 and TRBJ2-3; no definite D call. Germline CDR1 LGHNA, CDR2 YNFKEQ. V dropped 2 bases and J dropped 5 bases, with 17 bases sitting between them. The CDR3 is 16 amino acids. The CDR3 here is CASSQSTRQAGDTQYF. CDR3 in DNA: TGTGCCAGCAGCCAATCCACGAGGCAGGCAGGAGATACGCAGTATTTT.

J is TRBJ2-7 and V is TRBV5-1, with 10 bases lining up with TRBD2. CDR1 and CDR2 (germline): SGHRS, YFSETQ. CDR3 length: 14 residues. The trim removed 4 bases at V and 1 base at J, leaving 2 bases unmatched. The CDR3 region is CASSLTSGSYEQYF. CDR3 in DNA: TGCGCCAGCAGCCTGACTAGCGGGTCCTACGAGCAGTACTTC.

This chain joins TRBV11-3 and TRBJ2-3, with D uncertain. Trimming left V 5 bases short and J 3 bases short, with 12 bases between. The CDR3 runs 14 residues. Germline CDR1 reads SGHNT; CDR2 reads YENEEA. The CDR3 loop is CASSESPQTDTQYF. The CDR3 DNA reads TGTGCCAGCAGCGAGTCCCCCCAGACAGATACGCAGTATTTT.

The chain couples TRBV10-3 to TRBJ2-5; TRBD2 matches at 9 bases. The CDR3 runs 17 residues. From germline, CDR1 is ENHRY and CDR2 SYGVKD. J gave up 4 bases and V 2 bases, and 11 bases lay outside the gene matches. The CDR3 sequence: CAISEPQAGGQLETQYF. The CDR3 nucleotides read TGTGCCATCAGTGAGCCCCAGGCGGGGGGGCAGTTAGAGACCCAGTACTTC.

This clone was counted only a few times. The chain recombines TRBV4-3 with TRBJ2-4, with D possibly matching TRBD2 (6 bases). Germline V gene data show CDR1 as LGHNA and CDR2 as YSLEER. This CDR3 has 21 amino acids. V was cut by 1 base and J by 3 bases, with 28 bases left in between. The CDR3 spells CASSQVAVFPSDRIDKNIQYF. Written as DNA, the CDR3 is TGCGCCAGCAGCCAAGTCGCTGTATTTCCTAGCGATCGAATTGACAAAAACATTCAGTACTTC.

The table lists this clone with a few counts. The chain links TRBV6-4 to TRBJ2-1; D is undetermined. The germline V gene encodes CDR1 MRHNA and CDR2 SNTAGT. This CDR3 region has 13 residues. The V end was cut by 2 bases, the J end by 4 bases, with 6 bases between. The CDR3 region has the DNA TGTGCCAGCAGTGACAACAGTTACAATGAGCAGTTCTTC. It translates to CASSDNSYNEQFF.

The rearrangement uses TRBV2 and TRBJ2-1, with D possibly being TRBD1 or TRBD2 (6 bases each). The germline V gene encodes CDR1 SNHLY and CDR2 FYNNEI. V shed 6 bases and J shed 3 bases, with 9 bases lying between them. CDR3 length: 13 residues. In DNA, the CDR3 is TGTGCCAGCAGCGGGGGCCGCTACAATGAGCAGTTCTTC. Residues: CASSGGRYNEQFF. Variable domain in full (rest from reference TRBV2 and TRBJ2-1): EPEVTQTPSHQVTQMGQEVILRCVPISNHLYFYWYRQILGQKVEFLVSFYNNEISEKSEIFDDQFSVERPDGSNFTLKIRSTKLEDSAMYFCASSGGRYNEQFFGPGTRLTVL.

CDR3 DNA sequence: TGTGCCAGCAGCCTCGGGACAGCGAACACCGGGGAGCTGTTTTTT. Protein: CASSLGTANTGELFF. The chain carries TRBV4-2 and TRBJ2-2; 7 nucleotides match TRBD1. The CDR3 consists of 15 residues. V was clipped by 4 bases and J by 0 bases; unmatched bases: 2. The germline CDR1 and CDR2 sequences are LGHNA and YNFKEQ.

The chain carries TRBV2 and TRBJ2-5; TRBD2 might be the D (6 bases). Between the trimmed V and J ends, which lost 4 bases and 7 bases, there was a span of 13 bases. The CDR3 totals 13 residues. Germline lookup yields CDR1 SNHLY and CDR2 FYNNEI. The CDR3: CASSGRGGGTQYF. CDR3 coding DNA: TGTGCCAGCAGTGGGCGTGGGGGAGGGACCCAGTACTTC.

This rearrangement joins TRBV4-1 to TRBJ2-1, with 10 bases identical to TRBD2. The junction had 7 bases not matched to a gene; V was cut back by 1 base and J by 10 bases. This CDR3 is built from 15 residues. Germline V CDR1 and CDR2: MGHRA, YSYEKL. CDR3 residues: CASSQGTSGEGEQFF. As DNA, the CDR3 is TGCGCCAGCAGCCAAGGAACTAGCGGGGAGGGGGAGCAGTTCTTC.

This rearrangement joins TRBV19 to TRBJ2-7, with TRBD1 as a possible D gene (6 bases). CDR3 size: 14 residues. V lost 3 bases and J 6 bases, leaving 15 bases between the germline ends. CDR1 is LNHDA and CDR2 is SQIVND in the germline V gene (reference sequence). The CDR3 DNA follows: TGTGCCAGTAGTATTCAGGGGTCTGTATCCGAGCAGTACTTC. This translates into CASSIQGSVSEQYF.

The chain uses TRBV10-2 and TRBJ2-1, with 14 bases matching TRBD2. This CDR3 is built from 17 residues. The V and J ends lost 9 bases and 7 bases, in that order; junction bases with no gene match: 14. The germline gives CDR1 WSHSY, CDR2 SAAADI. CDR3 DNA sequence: TGCGCCAGTGTCCCGGGACTAGCGGGGGCTCCTGGGAATGAGCAGTTCTTC. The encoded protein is CASVPGLAGAPGNEQFF.

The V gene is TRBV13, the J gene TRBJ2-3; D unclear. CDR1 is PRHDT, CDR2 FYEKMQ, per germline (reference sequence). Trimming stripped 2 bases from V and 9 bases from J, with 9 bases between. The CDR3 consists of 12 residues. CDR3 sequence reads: CASSLREHTQYF. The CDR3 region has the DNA TGTGCCAGCAGCTTAAGAGAGCACACGCAGTATTTT.

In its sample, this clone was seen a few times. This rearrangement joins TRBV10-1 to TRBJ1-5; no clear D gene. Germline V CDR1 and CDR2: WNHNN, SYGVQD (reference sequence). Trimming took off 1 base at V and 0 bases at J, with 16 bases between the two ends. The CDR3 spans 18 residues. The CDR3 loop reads CASSEFGPQAYSNQPQHF. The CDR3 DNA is TGCGCCAGCAGTGAGTTTGGGCCGCAGGCCTATAGCAATCAGCCCCAGCATTTT.

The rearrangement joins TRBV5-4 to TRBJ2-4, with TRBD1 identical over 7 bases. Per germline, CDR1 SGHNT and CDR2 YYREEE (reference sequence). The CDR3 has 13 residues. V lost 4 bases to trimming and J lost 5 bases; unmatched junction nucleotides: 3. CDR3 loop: CASSLTGENIQYF. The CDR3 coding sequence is TGTGCCAGCAGCCTTACAGGGGAAAACATTCAGTACTTC.

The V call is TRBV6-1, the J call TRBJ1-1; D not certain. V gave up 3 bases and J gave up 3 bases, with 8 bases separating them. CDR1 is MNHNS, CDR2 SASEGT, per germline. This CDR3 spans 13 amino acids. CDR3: CASSEGYYTEAFF. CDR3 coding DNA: TGTGCCAGCAGTGAGGGTTACTACACTGAAGCTTTCTTT.

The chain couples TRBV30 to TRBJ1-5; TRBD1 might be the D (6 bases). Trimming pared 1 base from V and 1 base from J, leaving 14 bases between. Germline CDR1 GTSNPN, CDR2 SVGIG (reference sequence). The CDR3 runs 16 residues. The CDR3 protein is CAWSALGGASNQPQHF. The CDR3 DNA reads TGTGCCTGGAGTGCTTTAGGGGGGGCGAGCAATCAGCCCCAGCATTTT.

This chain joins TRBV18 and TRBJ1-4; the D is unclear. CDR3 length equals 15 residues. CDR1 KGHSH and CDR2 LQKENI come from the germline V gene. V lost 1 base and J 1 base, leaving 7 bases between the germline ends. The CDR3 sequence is CASSPRPETNEKLFF. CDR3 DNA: TGTGCCAGCTCACCACGACCAGAAACTAATGAAAAACTGTTTTTT.

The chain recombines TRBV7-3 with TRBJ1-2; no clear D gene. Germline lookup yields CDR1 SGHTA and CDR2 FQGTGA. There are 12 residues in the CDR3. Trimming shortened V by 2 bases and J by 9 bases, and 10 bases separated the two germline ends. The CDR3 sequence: CASSLALQSYTF. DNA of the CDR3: TGTGCCAGCAGCTTAGCCCTTCAAAGCTACACCTTC.